This T cell receptor (beta chain) was captured in a study of CD8 T cells in ankylosing spondylitis. This clonotype has a count of ten or more. The antigen remains unidentified. Study-level results: Blood of patients with ankylosing spondylitis appeared to be characterized by a TCR beta motif of eight highly homologous variants.

This CDR3 comprises 13 residues. Trimming removed 3 bases from V and 4 bases from J, with 7 bases in between. TCRdb reanalysed the 5' RACE reads using MiXCR and keeps one entry per CDR3 protein. Of about 800,000 distinct CDR3 sequences listed, roughly 10% are singletons. This chain joins TRBV12-3 or TRBV12-4 and TRBJ1-5, with no clear D. Source material: blood, either unsorted or a sorted T cell fraction (not recorded which). The receptor was derived from a male donor with ankylosing spondylitis. Here the CDR3 reads CASSFRRNQPQHF. DNA of the CDR3: TGTGCCAGCAGTTTTCGACGGAATCAGCCCCAGCATTTT.